This TCR beta chain was profiled in a study of vaccination and CD4 T cells after COVID-19. Study background: Stimulation of cells relied on overlapping spike peptides derived from SARS-CoV-2, HCoV-NL63, HCoV-OC43 and HCoV-229E. Points from the study as a whole: It was observed that, in convalescent patients, a median about 86% of reactive clones arose only post-vaccination.

The germline V gene encodes CDR1 MNHNS and CDR2 SASEGT. J gave up 6 bases and V 7 bases, and 11 bases lay outside the gene matches. This CDR3 has 16 amino acids. For this clonotype: The antigen remains unidentified.

The treatment is: approximately nine-day PBMC culture with coronavirus spike peptide pools or control peptides (ViraFEST assay). CD4+ T cells that had been cultured provided DNA sequenced with the Oncomine TCR Beta short-read assay. MiXCR, applied by TCRdb to the PCR reads, yields one record per CDR3 protein. Here the sample spans 10,000 to 15,000 distinct CDR3 sequences, about half being singletons. The source material was CD4+ T cells from blood, cultured in vitro. The gene calls are TRBV6-1 and TRBJ2-7, with 14 bases fitting TRBD2. This TCR was sampled from a human donor who had recovered from COVID-19. The CDR3 sequence: CASTPGGTSGSSEQYF. The CDR3 DNA follows: TGTGCCAGCACCCCCGGGGGGACTAGCGGGAGCAGCGAGCAGTACTTC.